This entry concerns a single TCR beta chain. The target antigen is unknown. The V gene's germline CDR1 is MGHDK and CDR2 SYGVNS. This CDR3 region has 16 residues. With 3 bases removed from V and 4 bases from J, the gap between germline ends came to 18 bases. TCRdb's table, derived via immunoSEQ multiplex PCR, lists solely in-frame clones and lacks some. The sample holds 36,000 or so clones; around 77% are singletons and the top ten take 21%. The sample comes from a study of OX40 agonist ivuxolimab in advanced cancers. Study results and limitations: Averaging showed that CD8+ T cells had more expanded clones than CD4+ did.

This rearrangement joins TRBV25-1 to TRBJ1-2, with D possibly TRBD1 on 6 matching bases. This receptor was identified in an adult with an advanced solid tumor such as melanoma, head and neck, liver or kidney cancer. The source material was CD4+ or CD8+ T cells sorted from blood, sampled in a trial of the OX40 agonist ivuxolimab. The CDR3 nucleotides read TGTGCCAGCAGTGAGCCACCACCGGGACACCCCTATGGCTACACCTTC. Its translation: CASSEPPPGHPYGYTF.